This T cell receptor (beta chain) originates from a study of blood T cell repertoires in COVID-19. V dropped 4 bases and J dropped 3 bases, with 12 bases sitting between them. Germline V lookup: CDR1 MNHNY, CDR2 SVGAGI (reference sequence). The CDR3 is made up of 14 amino acids. Study processing details: Amplification of reference gene primers was used by the study to estimate nucleated cell counts. TCRdb keeps only in-frame clones here, not all; method: immunoSEQ multiplex PCR. V, J and clone size reflect that table, while D and trimming were determined from the DNA. The sample has more than 95,000 clones; around 86% are singletons.

This chain uses TRBV6-6 with TRBJ1-2, with D uncertain. Sample: peripheral blood. The sequence came from a man between 60 and 75 years old with acute or convalescent COVID-19. CDR3 amino acids: CASSSRGNYYGYTF. CDR3 nucleotide sequence: TGTGCCAGCAGTTCGCGAGGAAACTACTATGGCTACACCTTC.